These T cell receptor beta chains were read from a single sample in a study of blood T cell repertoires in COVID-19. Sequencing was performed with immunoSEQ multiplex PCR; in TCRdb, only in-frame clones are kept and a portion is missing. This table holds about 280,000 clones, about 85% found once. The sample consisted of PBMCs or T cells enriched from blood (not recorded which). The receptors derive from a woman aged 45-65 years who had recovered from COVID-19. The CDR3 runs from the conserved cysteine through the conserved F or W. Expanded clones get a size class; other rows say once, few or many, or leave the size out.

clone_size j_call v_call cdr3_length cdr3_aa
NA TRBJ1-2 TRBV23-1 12 CASSQSRTVPLF
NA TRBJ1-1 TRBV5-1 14 CASSQGARTSEAFF
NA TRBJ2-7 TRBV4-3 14 CASSPTTGSYEQYF
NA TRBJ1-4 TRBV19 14 CATTATGSYEKLFF
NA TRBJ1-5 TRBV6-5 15 CASRVSGQANQPQHF
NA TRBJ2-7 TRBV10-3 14 CAISESRDSYEQYF
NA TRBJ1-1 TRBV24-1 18 CATSDNGGSKWANTEAFF
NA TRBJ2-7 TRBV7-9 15 CASSFSAQFSYEQYF
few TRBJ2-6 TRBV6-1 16 CASSVVREVPRNVLTF
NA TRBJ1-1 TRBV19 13 CASSRTMNTEAFF
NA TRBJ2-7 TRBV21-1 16 CAQQQSSGTDSYEQYF
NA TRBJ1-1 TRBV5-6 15 CASSLPIDRGQEAFF
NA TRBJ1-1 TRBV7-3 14 CASSLSDRNTEAFF
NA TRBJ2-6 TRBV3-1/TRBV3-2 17 CASSLGAGTSGANVLTF
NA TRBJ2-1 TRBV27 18 CASTPRVLGGVGYNEQFF
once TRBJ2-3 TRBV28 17 CASSLVASGGSTDTQYF
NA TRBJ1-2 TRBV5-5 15 CASSLTGDGNYGYTF
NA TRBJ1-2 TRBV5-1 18 CASSLGPPGTGRNYGYTF
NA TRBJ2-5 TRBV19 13 CASSGRRGETQYF
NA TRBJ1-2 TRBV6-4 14 CASSEEGGSYGYTF
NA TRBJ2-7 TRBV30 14 CAWSVGQVDYEQYF
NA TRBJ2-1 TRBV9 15 CASSGLASFYNEQFF
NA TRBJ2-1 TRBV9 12 CASSQRRGEQFF
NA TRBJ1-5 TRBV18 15 CASSRLPLSNQPQHF
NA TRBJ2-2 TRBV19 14 CASSMTTNTGELFF
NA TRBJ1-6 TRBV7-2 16 CASSLAAGFQNSPLHF
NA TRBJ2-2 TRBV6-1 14 CASSEGQLTGELFF
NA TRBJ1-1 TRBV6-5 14 CASNSAAANTEAFF
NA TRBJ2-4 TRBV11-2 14 CASSLARRPSIQYF
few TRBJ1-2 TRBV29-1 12 CSVVRVNYGYTF
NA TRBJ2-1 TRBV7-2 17 CASSLGAAEPSYNEQFF
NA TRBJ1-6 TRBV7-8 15 CASSLVGGYNSPLHF
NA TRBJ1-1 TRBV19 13 CASSRRGNTEAFF
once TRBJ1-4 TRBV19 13 CATQSARGEKLFF
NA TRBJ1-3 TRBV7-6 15 CASSDQGALGNTIYF
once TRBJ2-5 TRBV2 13 CASSGQGVETQYF
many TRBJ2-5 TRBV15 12 CATGRTGETQYF
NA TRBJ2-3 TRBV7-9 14 CASSLDSFKDTQYF
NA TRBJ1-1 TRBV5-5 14 CASSLASGNYEAFF
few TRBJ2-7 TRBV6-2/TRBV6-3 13 CASSSWGGYEQYF
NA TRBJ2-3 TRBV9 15 CASSAGTLSTDTQYF
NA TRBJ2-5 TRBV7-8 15 CASSSDRGGQETQYF
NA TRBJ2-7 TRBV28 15 CASRGVGTLGYEQYF
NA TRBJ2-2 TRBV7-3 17 CASSSPPKGLGGGELFF
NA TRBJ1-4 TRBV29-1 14 CSVQVGTGGEKLFF
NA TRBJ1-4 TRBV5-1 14 CASSDQTTNEKLFF
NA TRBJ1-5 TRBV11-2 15 CASSGDRTVNQPQHF
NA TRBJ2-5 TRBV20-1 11 CSAELQETQYF